This T cell receptor beta chain is drawn from a study of blood T cells in healthy people across ages. Each of the donors had 8 to 10 milliliters of peripheral blood drawn into EDTA-treated Vacutainer tubes. Per germline, CDR1 DFQATT and CDR2 SNEGSKA (reference sequence). The CDR3 consists of 18 residues. The germline V and J ends were trimmed by 3 bases and 0 bases, with 22 bases remaining between them. It was with a sample-barcoded 5' primer and a J-beta primer mix that a second PCR of roughly 7 to 12 cycles was run. TCRdb processed the 5' RACE reads anew with MiXCR; each CDR3 protein has one entry. The table lists some 290,000 distinct CDR3 sequences, less than 30% of them singletons.

What was sequenced was blood. This chain joins TRBV20-1 and TRBJ2-3; D is possibly TRBD1 (6 bases). The TCR comes from a woman in her seventies in good health. The CDR3 sequence: CSASLQGMGSTSTDTQYF. The CDR3 DNA is TGCAGTGCTAGCCTGCAGGGGATGGGGTCTACAAGCACAGATACGCAGTATTTT.